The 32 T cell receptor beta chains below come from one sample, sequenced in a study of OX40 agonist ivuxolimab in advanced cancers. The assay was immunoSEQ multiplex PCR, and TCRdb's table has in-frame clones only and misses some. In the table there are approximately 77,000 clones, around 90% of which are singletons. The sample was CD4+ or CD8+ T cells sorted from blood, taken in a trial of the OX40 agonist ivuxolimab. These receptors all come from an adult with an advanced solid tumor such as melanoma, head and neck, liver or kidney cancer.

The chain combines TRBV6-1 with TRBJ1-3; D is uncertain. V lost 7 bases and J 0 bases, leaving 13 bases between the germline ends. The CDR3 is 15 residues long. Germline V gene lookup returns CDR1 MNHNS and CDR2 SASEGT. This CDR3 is CASTGVPASGNTIYF. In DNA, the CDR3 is TGTGCCAGCACTGGGGTTCCCGCCTCTGGAAACACCATATATTTT.

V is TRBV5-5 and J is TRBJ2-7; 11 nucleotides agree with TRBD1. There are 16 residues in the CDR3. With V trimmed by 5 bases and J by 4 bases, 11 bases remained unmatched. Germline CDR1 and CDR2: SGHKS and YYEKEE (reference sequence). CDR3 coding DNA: TGTGCCAGCAGGTGGGGTCCGGGACAGGGGGTATACGAGCAGTACTTC. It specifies CASRWGPGQGVYEQYF. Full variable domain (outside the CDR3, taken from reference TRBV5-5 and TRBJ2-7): DAGVTQSPTHLIKTRGQQVTLRCSPISGHKSVSWYQQVLGQGPQFIFQYYEKEERGRGNFPDRFSARQFPNYSSELNVNALLLGDSALYLCASRWGPGQGVYEQYFGPGTRLTVT.

CDR3 region: CASSKDSLFTDTQYF. For the CDR3, the DNA is TGCGCCAGCAGCAAGGACTCACTGTTCACAGATACGCAGTATTTT. The gene calls are TRBV5-1 and TRBJ2-3; tentative D call: TRBD2 (5 bases). The CDR3 is 15 residues long. Germline lookup yields CDR1 SGHRS and CDR2 YFSETQ. Trimming stripped 4 bases from V and 2 bases from J, with 14 bases between.

The CDR3 sequence: CASSAQGSLTIYF. CDR3 in DNA: TGTGCCAGCAGCGCTCAGGGATCGCTCACCATATATTTT. V gene TRBV11-3 combines with J gene TRBJ1-3; the D gene is possibly TRBD1 (5 bases). The germline V gene encodes CDR1 SGHNT and CDR2 YENEEA. The CDR3 spans 13 residues. The V end lost 5 bases, the J end lost 9 bases, and 14 bases lay between the germline ends. Full variable domain (rest looked up from reference TRBV11-3 and TRBJ1-3): EAGVVQSPRYKIIEKKQPVAFWCNPISGHNTLYWYLQNLGQGPELLIRYENEEAVDDSQLPKDRFSAERLKGVDSTLKIQPAELGDSAVYLCASSAQGSLTIYFGEGSWLTVV.

The CDR3, as DNA: TGCGCCAGCGCCGGGGGGGTTCTACAAGAGACCCAGTACTTC. Amino acid sequence: CASAGGVLQETQYF. The rearrangement joins TRBV4-1 to TRBJ2-5; 8 positions match TRBD2. Germline-derived CDR1 and CDR2 are MGHRA and YSYEKL. The V segment lost 8 bases and the J segment 2 bases; nucleotides outside the gene matches: 7. This CDR3 contains 14 residues.

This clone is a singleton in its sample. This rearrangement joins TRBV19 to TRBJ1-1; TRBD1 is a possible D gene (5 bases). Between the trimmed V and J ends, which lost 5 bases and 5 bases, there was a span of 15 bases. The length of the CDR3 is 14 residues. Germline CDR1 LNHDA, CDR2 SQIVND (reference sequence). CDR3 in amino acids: CASSRGGLGTEAFF. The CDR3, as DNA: TGTGCCAGTAGTCGGGGCGGGCTGGGGACTGAAGCTTTCTTT.

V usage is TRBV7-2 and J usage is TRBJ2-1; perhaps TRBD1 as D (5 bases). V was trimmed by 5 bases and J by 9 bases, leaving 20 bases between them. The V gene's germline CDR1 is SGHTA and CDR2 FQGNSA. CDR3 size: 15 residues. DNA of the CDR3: TGTGCCAGCAGCATCGTAGGGGCCACTCAGGGTGAGCAGTTCTTC. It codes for CASSIVGATQGEQFF.

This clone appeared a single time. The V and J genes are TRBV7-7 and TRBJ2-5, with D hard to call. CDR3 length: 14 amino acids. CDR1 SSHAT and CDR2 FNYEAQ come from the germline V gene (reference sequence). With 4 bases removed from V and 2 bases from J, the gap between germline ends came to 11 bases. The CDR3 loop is CASSSSVDQETQYF. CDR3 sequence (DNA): TGTGCCAGCAGCTCATCAGTGGATCAAGAGACCCAGTACTTC. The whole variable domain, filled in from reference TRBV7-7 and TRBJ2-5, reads GAGVSQSPRYKVTKRGQDVTLRCDPISSHATLYWYQQALGQGPEFLTYFNYEAQPDKSGLPSDRFSAERPEGSISTLTIQRTEQRDSAMYRCASSSSVDQETQYFGPGTRLLVL.

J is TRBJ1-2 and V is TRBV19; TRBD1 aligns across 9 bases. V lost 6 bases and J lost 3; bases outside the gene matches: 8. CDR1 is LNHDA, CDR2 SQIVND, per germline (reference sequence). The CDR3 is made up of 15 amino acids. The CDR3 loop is CASSRDRANDYGYTF. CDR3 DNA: TGTGCCAGTAGCCGGGACAGGGCCAACGACTATGGCTACACCTTC.

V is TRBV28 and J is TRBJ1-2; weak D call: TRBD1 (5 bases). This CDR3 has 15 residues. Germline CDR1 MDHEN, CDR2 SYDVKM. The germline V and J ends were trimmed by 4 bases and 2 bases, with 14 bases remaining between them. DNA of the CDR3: TGTGCCAGCAGTTCCCCCCCCGCAGGGAACTATGGCTACACCTTC. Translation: CASSSPPAGNYGYTF.

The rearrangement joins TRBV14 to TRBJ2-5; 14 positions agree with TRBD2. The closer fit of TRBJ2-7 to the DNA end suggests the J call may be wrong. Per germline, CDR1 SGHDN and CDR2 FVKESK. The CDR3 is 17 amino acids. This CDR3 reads CASSQDGTSGRPYEQYF. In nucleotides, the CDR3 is TGTGCCAGCAGCCAAGATGGGACTAGCGGGAGACCCTACGAGCAGTACTTC.

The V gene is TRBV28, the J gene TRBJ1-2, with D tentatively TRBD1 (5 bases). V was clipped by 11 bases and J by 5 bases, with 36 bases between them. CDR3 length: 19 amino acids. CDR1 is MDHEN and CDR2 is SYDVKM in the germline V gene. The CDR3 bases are TGTGCCGGATTCAGTGCCAACCCCCCCGCCGGCAGGGAACGATATGGCTACACCTTC. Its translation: CAGFSANPPAGRERYGYTF.

The CDR3 region has the DNA TGTGCCAGCAGCTCACTAGCGGGGCCATACAATGAGCAGTTCTTC. Protein sequence: CASSSLAGPYNEQFF. The chain is built from TRBV11-3 and TRBJ2-1, with 10 positions matching TRBD2. V lost 4 bases, J lost 4 bases, and 4 bases stayed unmatched. The germline V gene has CDR1 SGHNT and CDR2 YENEEA. The CDR3 totals 15 residues.

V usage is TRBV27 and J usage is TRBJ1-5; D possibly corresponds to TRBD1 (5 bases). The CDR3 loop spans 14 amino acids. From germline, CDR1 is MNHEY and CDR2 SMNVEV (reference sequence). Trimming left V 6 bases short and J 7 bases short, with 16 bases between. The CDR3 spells CASSGAGGGQPQHF. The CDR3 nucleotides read TGTGCCAGCAGCGGGGCGGGGGGTGGCCAGCCCCAGCATTTT.

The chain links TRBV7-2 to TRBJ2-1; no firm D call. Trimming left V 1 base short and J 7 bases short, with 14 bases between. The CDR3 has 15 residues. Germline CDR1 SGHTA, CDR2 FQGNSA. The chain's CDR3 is CASSLVGQQGNEQFF. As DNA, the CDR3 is TGTGCCAGCAGCTTAGTGGGCCAGCAAGGGAATGAGCAGTTCTTC.

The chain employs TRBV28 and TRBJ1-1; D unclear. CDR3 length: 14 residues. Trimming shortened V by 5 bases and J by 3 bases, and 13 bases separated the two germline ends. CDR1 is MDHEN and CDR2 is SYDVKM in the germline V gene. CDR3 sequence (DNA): TGTGCCAGCAGTCCCAACGACGGTGACACTGAAGCTTTCTTT. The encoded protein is CASSPNDGDTEAFF. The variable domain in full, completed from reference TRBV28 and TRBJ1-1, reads DVKVTQSSRYLVKRTGEKVFLECVQDMDHENMFWYRQDPGLGLRLIYFSYDVKMKEKGDIPEGYSVSREKKERFSLILESASTNQTSMYLCASSPNDGDTEAFFGQGTRLTVV.

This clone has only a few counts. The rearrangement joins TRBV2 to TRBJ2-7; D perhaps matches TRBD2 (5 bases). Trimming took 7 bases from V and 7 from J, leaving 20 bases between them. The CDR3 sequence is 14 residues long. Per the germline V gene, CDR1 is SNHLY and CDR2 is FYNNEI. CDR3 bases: TGTGCCAGCACTCCCCAAAACGGCCCGGGGGAGCAGTACTTC. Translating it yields CASTPQNGPGEQYF. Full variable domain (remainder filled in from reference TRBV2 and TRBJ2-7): EPEVTQTPSHQVTQMGQEVILRCVPISNHLYFYWYRQILGQKVEFLVSFYNNEISEKSEIFDDQFSVERPDGSNFTLKIRSTKLEDSAMYFCASTPQNGPGEQYFGPGTRLTVT.

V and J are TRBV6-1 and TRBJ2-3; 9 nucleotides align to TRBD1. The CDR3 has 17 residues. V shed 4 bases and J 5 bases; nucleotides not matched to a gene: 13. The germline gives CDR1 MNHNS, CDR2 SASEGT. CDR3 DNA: TGTGCCAGCAGTGCCCGCGGGAACAGGGGGCGAGTAGATACGCAGTATTTT. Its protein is CASSARGNRGRVDTQYF.

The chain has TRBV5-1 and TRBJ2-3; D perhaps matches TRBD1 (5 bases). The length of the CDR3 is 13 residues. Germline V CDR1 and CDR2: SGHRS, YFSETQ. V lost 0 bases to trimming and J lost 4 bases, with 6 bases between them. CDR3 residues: CASSLVRADTQYF. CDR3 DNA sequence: TGCGCCAGCAGCTTGGTCAGGGCAGATACGCAGTATTTT.

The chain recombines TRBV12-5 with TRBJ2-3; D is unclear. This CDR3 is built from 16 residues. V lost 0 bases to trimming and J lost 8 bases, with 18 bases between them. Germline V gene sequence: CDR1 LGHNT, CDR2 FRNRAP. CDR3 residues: CASGLVLQPSLGTQYF. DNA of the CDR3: TGTGCTAGTGGTTTGGTACTACAGCCCTCCTTGGGTACGCAGTATTTT.

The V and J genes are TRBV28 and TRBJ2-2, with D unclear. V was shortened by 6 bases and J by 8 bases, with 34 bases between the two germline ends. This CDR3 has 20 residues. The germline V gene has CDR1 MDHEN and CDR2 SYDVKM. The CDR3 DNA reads TGTGCCAGCAGGTGGATAAAGGGCTCTGCGAGGTCTCGGAACGCGGGGGAGCTGTTTTTT. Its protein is CASRWIKGSARSRNAGELFF.

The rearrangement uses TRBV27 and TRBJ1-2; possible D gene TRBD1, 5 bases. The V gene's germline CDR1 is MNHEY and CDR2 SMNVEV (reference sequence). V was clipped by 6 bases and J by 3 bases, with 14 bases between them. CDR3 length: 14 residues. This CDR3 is CASRVPGTDYGYTF. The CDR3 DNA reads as TGTGCCAGCAGGGTGCCGGGGACGGACTATGGCTACACCTTC.

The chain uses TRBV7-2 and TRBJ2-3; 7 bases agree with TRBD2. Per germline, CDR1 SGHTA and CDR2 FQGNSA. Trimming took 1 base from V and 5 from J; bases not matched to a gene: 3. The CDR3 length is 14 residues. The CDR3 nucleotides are TGTGCCAGCAGCTTAGGACTAGCAGGAGATACGCAGTATTTT. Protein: CASSLGLAGDTQYF.

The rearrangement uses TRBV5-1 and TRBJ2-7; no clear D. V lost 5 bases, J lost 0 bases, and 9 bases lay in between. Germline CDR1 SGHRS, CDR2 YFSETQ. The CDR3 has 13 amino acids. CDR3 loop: CASRLSSSYEQYF. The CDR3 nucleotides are TGCGCCAGCAGGCTTTCGAGCTCCTACGAGCAGTACTTC. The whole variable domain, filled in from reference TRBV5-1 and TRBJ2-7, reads KAGVTQTPRYLIKTRGQQVTLSCSPISGHRSVSWYQQTPGQGLQFLFEYFSETQRNKGNFPGRFSGRQFSNSRSEMNVSTLELGDSALYLCASRLSSSYEQYFGPGTRLTVT.

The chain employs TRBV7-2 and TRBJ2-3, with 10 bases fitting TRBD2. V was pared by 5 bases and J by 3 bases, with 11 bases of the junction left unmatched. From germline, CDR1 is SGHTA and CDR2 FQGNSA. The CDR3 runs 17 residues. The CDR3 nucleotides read TGTGCCAGCAGCACGGGACCGCGGACTAGCGGAACAGATACGCAGTATTTT. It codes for CASSTGPRTSGTDTQYF.

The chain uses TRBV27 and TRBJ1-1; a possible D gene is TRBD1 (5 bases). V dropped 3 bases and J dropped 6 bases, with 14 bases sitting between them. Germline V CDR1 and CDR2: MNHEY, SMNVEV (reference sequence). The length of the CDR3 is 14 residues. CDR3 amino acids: CASSLREARAEAFF. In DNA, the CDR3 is TGTGCCAGCAGTTTGAGGGAGGCCAGGGCTGAAGCTTTCTTT.

In DNA form, the CDR3 reads TGTGCCAGTAGCTACTCCACTAGCGGGGGAAATGAGCAGTTCTTC. It is translated as CASSYSTSGGNEQFF. This rearrangement joins TRBV19 to TRBJ2-1; TRBD2 agrees at 11 bases. The V and J ends lost 6 bases and 7 bases, in that order; junction bases with no gene match: 8. Germline CDR1 is LNHDA and CDR2 is SQIVND (reference sequence). The CDR3 is 15 residues long.

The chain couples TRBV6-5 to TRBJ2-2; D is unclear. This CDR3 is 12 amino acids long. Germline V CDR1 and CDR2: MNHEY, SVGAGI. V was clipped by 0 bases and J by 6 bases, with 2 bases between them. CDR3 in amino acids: CASSYSAGELFF. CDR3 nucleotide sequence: TGTGCCAGCAGTTACTCGGCCGGGGAGCTGTTTTTT.

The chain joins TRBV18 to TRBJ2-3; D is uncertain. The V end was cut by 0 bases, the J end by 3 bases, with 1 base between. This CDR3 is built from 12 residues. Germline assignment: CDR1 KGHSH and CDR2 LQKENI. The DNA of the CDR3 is TGTGCCAGCTCACCACCGACAGATACGCAGTATTTT. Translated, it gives CASSPPTDTQYF.

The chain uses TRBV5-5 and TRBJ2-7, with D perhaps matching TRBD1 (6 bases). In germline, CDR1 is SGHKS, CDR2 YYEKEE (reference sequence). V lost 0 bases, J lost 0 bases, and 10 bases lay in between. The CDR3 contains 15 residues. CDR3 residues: CASSLEGQSSYEQYF. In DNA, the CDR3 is TGTGCCAGCAGCTTGGAAGGACAGAGCTCCTACGAGCAGTACTTC.

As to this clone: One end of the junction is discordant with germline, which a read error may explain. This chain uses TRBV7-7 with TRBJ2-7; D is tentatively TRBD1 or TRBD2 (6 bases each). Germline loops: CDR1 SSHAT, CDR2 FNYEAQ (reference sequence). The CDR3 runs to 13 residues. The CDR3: CASSLEGGGEQYF. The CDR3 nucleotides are TGTGCTAGCAGCTTAGAGGGGGGTGGCGAGCAGTACTTC.

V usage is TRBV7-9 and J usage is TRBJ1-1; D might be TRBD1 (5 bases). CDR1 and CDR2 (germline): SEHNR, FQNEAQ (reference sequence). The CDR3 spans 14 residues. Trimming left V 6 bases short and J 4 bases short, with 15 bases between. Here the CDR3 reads CASSSREDGTEAFF. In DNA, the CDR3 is TGTGCCAGCAGTTCCAGGGAAGACGGCACTGAAGCTTTCTTT.